The 22 T cell receptor beta chains given below trace back to one sample, sequenced in a study of blood T cell repertoires in COVID-19. Data came from immunoSEQ multiplex PCR; TCRdb stores just in-frame clones and leaves some out. The sample yields approximately 170,000 clones, approximately 80% seen once. Sequenced: PBMCs or T cells enriched from blood (not recorded which). Receptors were obtained from a man in his forties who had recovered from COVID-19.

This sequence joins TRBV24-1 and TRBJ1-2, with TRBD1 matching 10 bases. The V segment lost 7 bases and the J segment 8 bases; nucleotides outside the gene matches: 3. Germline assignment: CDR1 KGHDR and CDR2 SFDVKD. The CDR3 runs to 12 residues. CDR3 DNA: TGTGCCACCAGCGACAGGGGGCTAGGCTACACCTTC. This codes for CATSDRGLGYTF.

Only one count was recorded for this clone. The genes are TRBV7-7 and TRBJ2-3; 9 nucleotides agree with TRBD2. Germline trimming cut 3 bases from V and 4 bases from J; bases unmatched to any gene: 5. The germline CDR1 and CDR2 sequences are SSHAT and FNYEAQ (reference sequence). This CDR3 spans 15 amino acids. This chain's CDR3 is CASSLGGGAADTQYF. Here the CDR3 DNA reads TGTGCCAGCAGCTTGGGCGGGGGGGCCGCAGATACGCAGTATTTT. Using reference TRBV7-7 and TRBJ2-3 for the parts outside the CDR3, the full variable domain is GAGVSQSPRYKVTKRGQDVTLRCDPISSHATLYWYQQALGQGPEFLTYFNYEAQPDKSGLPSDRFSAERPEGSISTLTIQRTEQRDSAMYRCASSLGGGAADTQYFGPGTRLTVL.

J is TRBJ2-5 and V is TRBV7-9; 7 bases map to TRBD2. Trimming cost V 3 bases and J 7 bases; bases outside gene matches: 20. Germline values: CDR1 SEHNR, CDR2 FQNEAQ (reference sequence). The CDR3 consists of 18 residues. This CDR3 is CASSFGEGGGASRGTQYF. The CDR3, as DNA: TGTGCCAGCAGCTTTGGAGAGGGCGGGGGAGCGTCCAGAGGGACCCAGTACTTC.

CDR3 nucleotide sequence: TGTGCCAGCAGCAGGACTAGCGGGGGGACAGATACGCAGTATTTT. Its translation: CASSRTSGGTDTQYF. The V gene is TRBV11-3, the J gene TRBJ2-3; 14 nucleotides agree with TRBD2. CDR1 is SGHNT and CDR2 is YENEEA in the germline V gene. The CDR3 is 15 residues long. The V gene end was trimmed by 5 bases and the J gene end by 3 bases; junction bases not matched to a gene: 1. The variable domain in full, with the rest retrieved from reference TRBV11-3 and TRBJ2-3, is EAGVVQSPRYKIIEKKQPVAFWCNPISGHNTLYWYLQNLGQGPELLIRYENEEAVDDSQLPKDRFSAERLKGVDSTLKIQPAELGDSAVYLCASSRTSGGTDTQYFGPGTRLTVL.

The rearrangement links TRBV30 to TRBJ2-7; 8 nucleotides line up with TRBD1. After removal of 7 bases from V and 5 bases from J, the junction contained 7 bases not matched to a gene. CDR1 and CDR2 from the germline V gene are GTSNPN and SVGIG (reference sequence). This CDR3 region has 12 residues. DNA of the CDR3: TGTGCCTTAAGGACAGGGCCAAACGAGCAGTACGTC. Encoded protein: CALRTGPNEQYV.

This rearrangement joins TRBV5-1 to TRBJ1-4; D unresolved. V was shortened by 0 bases and J by 3 bases, with 6 bases between the two germline ends. This CDR3 is built from 14 residues. CDR1 and CDR2 (germline): SGHRS, YFSETQ. CDR3 in amino acids: CASSLDSSNEKLFF. DNA for the CDR3: TGCGCCAGCAGCTTGGACAGTTCTAATGAAAAACTGTTTTTT.

The chain couples TRBV3-1 (or the pseudogene TRBV3-2) to TRBJ2-3; a weak D match, TRBD2 (6 bases). Trimming shortened V by 2 bases and J by 3 bases, and 9 bases separated the two germline ends. Per the germline V gene, CDR1 is LGHDT and CDR2 is YNNKEL (reference sequence). The CDR3 is made up of 14 amino acids. CDR3 region: CASSQKLATDTQYF. CDR3 bases: TGTGCCAGCAGCCAAAAGCTAGCGACAGATACGCAGTATTTT.

The V call is TRBV5-1, the J call TRBJ2-5; possibly TRBD2 for D (5 bases). The CDR3 runs to 15 residues. Germline loops: CDR1 SGHRS, CDR2 YFSETQ. The germline V and J ends were trimmed by 0 bases and 2 bases, with 11 bases remaining between them. CDR3 amino acids: CASSLGDRGQETQYF. For the CDR3, the DNA is TGCGCCAGCAGCTTGGGGGATCGAGGGCAAGAGACCCAGTACTTC.

This rearrangement joins TRBV24-1 to TRBJ2-3, with a possible D match to TRBD1 (7 bases). The V gene's germline CDR1 is KGHDR and CDR2 SFDVKD. There are 15 residues in the CDR3. V lost 4 bases and J 4 bases, leaving 14 bases between the germline ends. The CDR3 DNA follows: TGTGCCACCAGTGACGCTGCAGGGGGGTCAGATACGCAGTATTTT. The encoded protein is CATSDAAGGSDTQYF.

The gene calls are TRBV10-2 and TRBJ2-1, with D possibly TRBD2 on 7 matching bases. The CDR3 is 14 amino acids. The V end was cut by 7 bases, the J end by 9 bases, with 19 bases between. Germline loops: CDR1 WSHSY, CDR2 SAAADI. The CDR3 DNA follows: TGCGCCAGCAACTCTGTGGGGGGGCAGGGTGAGCAGTTCTTC. Translation: CASNSVGGQGEQFF.

The rearrangement joins TRBV5-4 to TRBJ2-2, with D maybe TRBD2 (6 bases). Trimming stripped 2 bases from V and 6 bases from J, with 8 bases between. In germline, CDR1 is SGHNT, CDR2 YYREEE (reference sequence). CDR3 size: 13 residues. The CDR3 spells CASSFWGAGELFF. The CDR3 nucleotides are TGTGCCAGCAGCTTCTGGGGGGCCGGGGAGCTGTTTTTT.

J is TRBJ2-3 and V is TRBV18; 7 nucleotides match TRBD1. Germline trimming cut 2 bases from V and 5 bases from J; bases unmatched to any gene: 10. This CDR3 has 16 amino acids. Per germline, CDR1 KGHSH and CDR2 LQKENI. CDR3 sequence (DNA): TGTGCCAGCTCACCAATTAAGGGGGCCCTCGGAGATACGCAGTATTTT. Its translation is CASSPIKGALGDTQYF.

This clone has only a few counts. The CDR3 coding sequence is TGTGCCAGCAGGGGGGGGGTCAAACTGTTTTTT. Translation: CASRGGVKLFF. The chain employs TRBV6-5 and TRBJ1-4; TRBD1 might be the D (5 bases). This CDR3 spans 11 amino acids. The ends were cut back, 6 bases at V and 11 bases at J, with 10 bases in the middle. Germline CDR1 is MNHEY and CDR2 is SVGAGI.

The chain recombines TRBV7-9 with TRBJ2-5; a weak D match, TRBD1 (6 bases). The germline V and J ends were trimmed by 2 bases and 2 bases, with 12 bases remaining between them. The CDR3 consists of 15 residues. The germline gives CDR1 SEHNR, CDR2 FQNEAQ (reference sequence). CDR3: CASSLRTVDQETQYF. The CDR3 bases are TGTGCCAGCAGCTTACGGACAGTAGATCAAGAGACCCAGTACTTC.

The rearrangement joins TRBV18 to TRBJ1-3; TRBD1 matches 10 bases. The trim removed 6 bases at V and 2 bases at J, leaving 7 bases unmatched. This CDR3 region has 16 residues. The germline V gene encodes CDR1 KGHSH and CDR2 LQKENI. CDR3 DNA: TGTGCCAGCTCCCAGGGACAGGGGACAACTGGAAACACCATATATTTT. Amino acids: CASSQGQGTTGNTIYF.

Concerning this clone itself: The germline gene is not matched at one end of the junction; a read error may be the cause. The gene calls are TRBV5-1 and TRBJ2-1; TRBD2 might be the D (7 bases). The CDR3 runs 15 residues. Germline-derived CDR1 and CDR2 are SGHRS and YFSETQ. This CDR3 is CASSPLAGARNGQFF. DNA for the CDR3: TGCGCCAGCAGCCCCCTTGCGGGGGCTCGCAATGGGCAGTTCTTC.

This sequence joins TRBV5-1 and TRBJ2-5; 7 positions match TRBD1. CDR1 is SGHRS and CDR2 is YFSETQ in the germline V gene. J gave up 1 base and V 4 bases, and 7 bases lay outside the gene matches. The length of the CDR3 is 15 residues. DNA of the CDR3: TGCGCCAGCAGCGCCCCGGGACAGCTCCAAGAGACCCAGTACTTC. Amino acids: CASSAPGQLQETQYF.

The gene calls are TRBV11-2 and TRBJ1-5, with TRBD1 as a possible D gene (6 bases). Trimming cost V 5 bases and J 6 bases, with 11 bases left between them. The CDR3 covers 13 residues. Looked up from germline, CDR1 is SGHAT and CDR2 is FQNNGV. CDR3: CASSKLRGQPQHF. As DNA, the CDR3 is TGTGCCAGCAGCAAACTCAGGGGTCAGCCCCAGCATTTT.

This sequence joins TRBV4-1 and TRBJ2-7; D is ambiguous. The CDR3 has 17 amino acids. Germline V gives CDR1 MGHRA, CDR2 YSYEKL. V lost 1 base to trimming and J lost 2 bases, with 18 bases between them. DNA for the CDR3: TGCGCCAGCAGCCAAGCAGTATCTAGAGAGTTGGCCTACGAGCAGTACTTC. This codes for CASSQAVSRELAYEQYF.

The V gene is TRBV18, the J gene TRBJ2-3; weak D call: TRBD2 (6 bases). With 3 bases removed from V and 0 bases from J, the gap between germline ends came to 13 bases. The CDR3 loop spans 16 amino acids. Germline CDR1 is KGHSH and CDR2 is LQKENI. The CDR3 bases are TGTGCCAGCTCACCCCCGGGACTTTGGAGCACAGATACGCAGTATTTT. Translation: CASSPPGLWSTDTQYF.

The genes are TRBV9 and TRBJ2-3, with 7 bases identical to TRBD2. J gave up 2 bases and V 3 bases, and 9 bases lay outside the gene matches. Germline CDR1 reads SGDLS; CDR2 reads YYNGEE. This CDR3 contains 16 residues. The CDR3: CASSAVGLGVTDTQYF. In nucleotides, the CDR3 is TGTGCCAGCAGCGCGGTAGGACTAGGTGTCACAGATACGCAGTATTTT.

This chain connects TRBV7-9 to TRBJ2-1, with 7 bases identical to TRBD1. Germline lookup yields CDR1 SEHNR and CDR2 FQNEAQ (reference sequence). This CDR3 has 15 residues. With V trimmed by 0 bases and J by 4 bases, 3 bases remained unmatched. The CDR3 protein is CASSLAGQNYNEQFF. CDR3 sequence (DNA): TGTGCCAGCAGCTTAGCGGGACAGAATTACAATGAGCAGTTCTTC.